This T cell receptor (beta chain) was sequenced during a study of cytomegalovirus exposure and HLA in healthy donors. CDR3 length: 13 residues. From germline, CDR1 is MGHDK and CDR2 SYGVNS. V trimming: 6 bases; J trimming: 2 bases; junction bases outside the gene matches: 3. This PCR relied on a set of 60 Vbeta primers and 13 Jbeta primers. Clones were read by immunoSEQ multiplex PCR, and TCRdb kept only the in-frame ones, dropping some. The sample contains 150,000 to 200,000 clones, more than 85% of which appear only once. Note on this clone: What it binds is unknown.

Study findings and constraints: Previously analyzed data showed that most TCR beta V segments were productive at a frequency of about 87% or about 30%.

The sequencing sample was made of PBMCs. The V and J genes are TRBV25-1 and TRBJ2-5; TRBD1 matches at 7 bases. The receptor was derived from a woman younger than 35 in good health and CMV-seronegative. The CDR3 region is CASRDRPQETQYF. CDR3 sequence (DNA): TGTGCCAGCAGGGACAGGCCTCAAGAGACCCAGTACTTC.